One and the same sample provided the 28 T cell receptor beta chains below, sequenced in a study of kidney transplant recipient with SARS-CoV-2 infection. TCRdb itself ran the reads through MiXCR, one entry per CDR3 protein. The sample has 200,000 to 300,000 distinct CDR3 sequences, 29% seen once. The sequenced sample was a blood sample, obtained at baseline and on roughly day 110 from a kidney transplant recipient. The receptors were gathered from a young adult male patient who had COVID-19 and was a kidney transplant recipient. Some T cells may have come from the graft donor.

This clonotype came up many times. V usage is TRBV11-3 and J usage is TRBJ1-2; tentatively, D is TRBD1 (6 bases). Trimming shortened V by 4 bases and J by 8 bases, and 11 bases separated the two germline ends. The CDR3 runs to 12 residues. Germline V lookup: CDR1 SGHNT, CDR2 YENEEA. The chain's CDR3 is CASSSGGAGYTF. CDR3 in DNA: TGTGCCAGCAGCTCGGGGGGGGCCGGCTACACCTTC. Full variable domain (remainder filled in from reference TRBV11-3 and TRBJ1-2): EAGVVQSPRYKIIEKKQPVAFWCNPISGHNTLYWYLQNLGQGPELLIRYENEEAVDDSQLPKDRFSAERLKGVDSTLKIQPAELGDSAVYLCASSSGGAGYTFGSGTRLTVV.

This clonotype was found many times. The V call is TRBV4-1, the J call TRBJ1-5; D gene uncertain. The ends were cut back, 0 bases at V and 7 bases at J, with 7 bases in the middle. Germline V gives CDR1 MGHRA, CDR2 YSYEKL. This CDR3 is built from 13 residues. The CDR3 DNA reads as TGCGCCAGCAGCCAAGATGGGGAGCAGCCCCAGCATTTT. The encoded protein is CASSQDGEQPQHF.

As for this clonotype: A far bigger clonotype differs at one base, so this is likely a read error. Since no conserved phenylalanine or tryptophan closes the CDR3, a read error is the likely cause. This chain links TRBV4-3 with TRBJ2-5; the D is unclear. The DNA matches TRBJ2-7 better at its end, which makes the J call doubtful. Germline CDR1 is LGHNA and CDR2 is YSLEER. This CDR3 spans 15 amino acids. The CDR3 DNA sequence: TGCGCCAGCAGCCAAGTGGCGGATTACTCCTACGAGCAGTACTTA. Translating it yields CASSQVADYSYEQYL.

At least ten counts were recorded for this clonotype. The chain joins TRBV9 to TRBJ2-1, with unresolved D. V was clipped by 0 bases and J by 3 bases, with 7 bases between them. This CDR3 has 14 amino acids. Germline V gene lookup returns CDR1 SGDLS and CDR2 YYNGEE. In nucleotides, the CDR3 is TGTGCCAGCAGCGTAGGTGGCAGCTACAATGAGCAGTTCTTC. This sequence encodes CASSVGGSYNEQFF.

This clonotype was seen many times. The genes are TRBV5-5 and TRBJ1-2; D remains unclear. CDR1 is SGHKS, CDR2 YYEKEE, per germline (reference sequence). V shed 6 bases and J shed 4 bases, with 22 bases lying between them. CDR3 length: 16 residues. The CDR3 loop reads CASTGVVSRKTYGYTF. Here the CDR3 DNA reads TGTGCCAGCACTGGTGTTGTCTCGCGAAAGACCTATGGCTACACCTTC.

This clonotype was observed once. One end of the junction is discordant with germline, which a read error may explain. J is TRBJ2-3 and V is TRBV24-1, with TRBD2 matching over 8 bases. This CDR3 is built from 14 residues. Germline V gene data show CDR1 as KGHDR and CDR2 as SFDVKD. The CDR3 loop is CATSDPGLADTQCF. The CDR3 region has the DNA TGTGCCACCAGTGACCCAGGACTAGCAGATACGCAGTGTTTT.

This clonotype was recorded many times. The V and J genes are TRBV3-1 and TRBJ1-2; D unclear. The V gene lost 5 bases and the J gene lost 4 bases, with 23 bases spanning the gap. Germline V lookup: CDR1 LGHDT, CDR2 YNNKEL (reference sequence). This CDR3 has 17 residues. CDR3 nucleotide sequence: TGTGCCAGCAGCAAATGCACCACCCTTCGAAAGACCTATGGCTACACCTTC. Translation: CASSKCTTLRKTYGYTF.

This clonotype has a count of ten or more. This CDR3 reads CASRSLPGLAGSNTGELFF. For the CDR3, the DNA is TGTGCCAGCAGGTCACTACCGGGACTAGCGGGTTCGAACACCGGGGAGCTGTTTTTT. The chain joins TRBV6-6 to TRBJ2-2; 12 bases map to TRBD2. The V segment lost 6 bases and the J segment 0 bases; nucleotides outside the gene matches: 11. CDR3 length: 19 residues. The germline gives CDR1 MNHNY, CDR2 SVGAGI (reference sequence).

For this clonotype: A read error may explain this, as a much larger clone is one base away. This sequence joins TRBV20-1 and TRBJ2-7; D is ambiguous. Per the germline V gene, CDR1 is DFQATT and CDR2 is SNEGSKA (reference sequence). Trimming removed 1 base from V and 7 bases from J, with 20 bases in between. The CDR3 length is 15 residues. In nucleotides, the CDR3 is TGCAGTGCTAGAGCCCTCCGGACCGGTTTATGGGAGCAGTACTTC. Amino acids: CSARALRTGLWEQYF.

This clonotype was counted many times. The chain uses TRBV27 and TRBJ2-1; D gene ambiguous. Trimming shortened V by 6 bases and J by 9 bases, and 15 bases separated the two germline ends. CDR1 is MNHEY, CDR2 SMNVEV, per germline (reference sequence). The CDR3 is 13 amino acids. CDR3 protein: CASRGPPRREQFF. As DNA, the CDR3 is TGTGCCAGCAGAGGACCTCCCCGACGTGAGCAGTTCTTC.

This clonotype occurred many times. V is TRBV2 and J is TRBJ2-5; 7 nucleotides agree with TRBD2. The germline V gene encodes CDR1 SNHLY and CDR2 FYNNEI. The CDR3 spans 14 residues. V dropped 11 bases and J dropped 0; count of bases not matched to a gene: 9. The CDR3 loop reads CAGSRGTNQETQYF. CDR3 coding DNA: TGTGCCGGCTCGCGAGGGACTAACCAAGAGACCCAGTACTTC.

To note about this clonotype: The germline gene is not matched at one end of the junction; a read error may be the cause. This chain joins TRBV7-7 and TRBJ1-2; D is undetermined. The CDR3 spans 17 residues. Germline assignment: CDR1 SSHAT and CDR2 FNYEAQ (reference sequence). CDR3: CASSKSAKCRKTYGHTF. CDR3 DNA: TGTGCCAGCAGCAAATCCGCTAAGTGCCGAAAGACCTATGGCCACACCTTC.

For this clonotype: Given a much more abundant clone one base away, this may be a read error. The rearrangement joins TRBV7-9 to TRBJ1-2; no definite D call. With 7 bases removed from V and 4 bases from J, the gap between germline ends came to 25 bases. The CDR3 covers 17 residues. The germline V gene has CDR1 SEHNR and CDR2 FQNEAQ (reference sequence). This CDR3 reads CASNAIQYHGKTYGYTF. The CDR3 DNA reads TGTGCCAGCAACGCCATTCAATACCATGGAAAGACCTATGGCTACACCTTC.

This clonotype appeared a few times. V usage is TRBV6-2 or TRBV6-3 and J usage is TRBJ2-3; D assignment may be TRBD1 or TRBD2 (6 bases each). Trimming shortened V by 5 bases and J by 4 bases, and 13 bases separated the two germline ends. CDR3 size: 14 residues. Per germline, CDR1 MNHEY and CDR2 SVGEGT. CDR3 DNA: TGTGCCAGCAGTGAACAGGGACTCGCAGATACGCAGTATTTT. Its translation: CASSEQGLADTQYF.

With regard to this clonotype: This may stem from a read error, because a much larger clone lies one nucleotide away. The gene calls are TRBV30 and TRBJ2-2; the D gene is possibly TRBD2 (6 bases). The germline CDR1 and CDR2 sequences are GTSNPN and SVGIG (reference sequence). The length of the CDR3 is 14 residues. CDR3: CTWSATTRSGELFF. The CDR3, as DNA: TGTACCTGGAGTGCCACGACTAGGAGCGGGGAGCTGTTTTTT. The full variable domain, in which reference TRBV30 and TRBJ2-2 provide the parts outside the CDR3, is SQTIHQWPATLVQPVGSPLSLECTVEGTSNPNLYWYRQAAGRGLQLLFYSVGIGQISSEVPQNLSASRPQDRQFILSSKKLLLSDSGFYLCTWSATTRSGELFFGEGSRLTVL.

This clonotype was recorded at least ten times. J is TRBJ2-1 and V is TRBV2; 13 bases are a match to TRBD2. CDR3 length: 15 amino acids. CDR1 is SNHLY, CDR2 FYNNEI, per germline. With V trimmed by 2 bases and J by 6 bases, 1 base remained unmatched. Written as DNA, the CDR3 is TGTGCCAGCAGTGAATGGACTAGCGGGAGCAATGAGCAGTTCTTC. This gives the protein CASSEWTSGSNEQFF.

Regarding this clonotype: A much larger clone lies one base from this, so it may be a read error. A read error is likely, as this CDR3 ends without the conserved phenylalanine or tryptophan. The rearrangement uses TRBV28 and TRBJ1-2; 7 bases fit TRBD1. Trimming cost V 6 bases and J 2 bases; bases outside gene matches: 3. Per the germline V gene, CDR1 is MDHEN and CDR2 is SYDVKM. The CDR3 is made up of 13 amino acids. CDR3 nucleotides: TGTGCCAGCAGGAAGACAGGGAACTATGGCTACACCCTC. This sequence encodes CASRKTGNYGYTL.

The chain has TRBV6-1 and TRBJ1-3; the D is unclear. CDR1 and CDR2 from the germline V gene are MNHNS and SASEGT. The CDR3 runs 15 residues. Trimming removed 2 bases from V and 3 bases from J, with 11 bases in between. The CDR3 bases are TGTGCCAGCAGTGAACTAGGGAACTATGGAAACACCATATATTTT. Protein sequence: CASSELGNYGNTIYF.

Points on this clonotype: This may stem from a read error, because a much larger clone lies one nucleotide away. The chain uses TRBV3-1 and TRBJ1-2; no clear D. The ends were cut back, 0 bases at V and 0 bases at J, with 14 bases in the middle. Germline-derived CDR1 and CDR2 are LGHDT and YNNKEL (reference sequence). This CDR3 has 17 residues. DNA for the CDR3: TGTGCCAGCAGCCAAGATCGAGACGGGCCAGCTAACTATGGCTACACCTTC. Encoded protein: CASSQDRDGPANYGYTF.

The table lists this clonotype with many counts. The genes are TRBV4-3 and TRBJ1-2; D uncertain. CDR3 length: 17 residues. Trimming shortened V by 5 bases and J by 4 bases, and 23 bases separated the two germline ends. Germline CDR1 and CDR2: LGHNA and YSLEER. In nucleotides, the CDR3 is TGCGCCAGCAGCGGAAGGGTAGGACGTCGAAAGACCTATGGCTACACCTTC. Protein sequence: CASSGRVGRRKTYGYTF.

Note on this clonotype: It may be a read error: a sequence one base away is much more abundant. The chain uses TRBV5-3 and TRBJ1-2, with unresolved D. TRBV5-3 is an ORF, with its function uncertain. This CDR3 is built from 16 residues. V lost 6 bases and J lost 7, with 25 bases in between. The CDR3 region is CARNNAVVRKTCGYTF. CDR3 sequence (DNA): TGTGCCAGAAATAATGCAGTGGTGAGAAAGACCTGTGGCTACACCTTC.

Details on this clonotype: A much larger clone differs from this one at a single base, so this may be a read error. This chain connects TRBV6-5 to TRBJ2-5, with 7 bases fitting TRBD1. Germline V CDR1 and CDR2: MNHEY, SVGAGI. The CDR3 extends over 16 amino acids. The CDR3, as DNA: TGTGCCAGCAGTGAAGGGGGCAAGGGGCACCAAGAGACCCGGTACTTC. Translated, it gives CASSEGGKGHQETRYF.

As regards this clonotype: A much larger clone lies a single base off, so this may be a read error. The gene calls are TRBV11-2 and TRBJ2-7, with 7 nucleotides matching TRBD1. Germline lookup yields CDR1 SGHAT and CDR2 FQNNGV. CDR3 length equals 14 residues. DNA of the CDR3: TGTGCCAGCAGCCCCGGGACAGCCTCCTACGGGCAGTACTTC. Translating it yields CASSPGTASYGQYF.

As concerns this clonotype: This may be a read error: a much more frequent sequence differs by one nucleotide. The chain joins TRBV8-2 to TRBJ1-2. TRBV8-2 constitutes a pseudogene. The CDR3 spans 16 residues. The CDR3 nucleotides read TGTGGCAGTACCAGTTGTGATAGCCGAAAGACCTATGACTACACCTTC. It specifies CGSTSCDSRKTYDYTF.

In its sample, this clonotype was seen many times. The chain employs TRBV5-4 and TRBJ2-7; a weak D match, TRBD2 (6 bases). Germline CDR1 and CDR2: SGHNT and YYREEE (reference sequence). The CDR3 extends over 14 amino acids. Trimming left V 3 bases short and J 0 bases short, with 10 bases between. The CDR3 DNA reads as TGTGCCAGCAGCTATTGGCGGGGCTCCTACGAGCAGTACTTC. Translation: CASSYWRGSYEQYF.

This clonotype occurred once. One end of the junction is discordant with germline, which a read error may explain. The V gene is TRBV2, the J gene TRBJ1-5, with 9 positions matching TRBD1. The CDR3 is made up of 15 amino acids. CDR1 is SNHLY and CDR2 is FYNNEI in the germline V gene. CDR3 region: CAISTDRGGNQPQHF. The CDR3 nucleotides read TGTGCCATCAGTACGGACAGGGGTGGCAATCAGCCCCAGCATTTT.

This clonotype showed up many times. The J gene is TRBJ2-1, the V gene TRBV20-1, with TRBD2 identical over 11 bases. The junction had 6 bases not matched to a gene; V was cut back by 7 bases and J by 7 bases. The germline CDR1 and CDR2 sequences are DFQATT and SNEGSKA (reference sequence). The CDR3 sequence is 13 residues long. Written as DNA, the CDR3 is TGCAGTGTAGTGGGACTAGCGGTTAATGAGCAGTTCTTC. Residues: CSVVGLAVNEQFF.

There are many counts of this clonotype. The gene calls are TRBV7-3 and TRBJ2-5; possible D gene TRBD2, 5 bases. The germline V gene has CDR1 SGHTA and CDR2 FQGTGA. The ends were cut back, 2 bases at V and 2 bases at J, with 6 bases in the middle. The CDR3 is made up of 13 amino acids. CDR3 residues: CASSLRGQETQYF. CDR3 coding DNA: TGTGCCAGCAGCTTACGCGGGCAAGAGACCCAGTACTTC. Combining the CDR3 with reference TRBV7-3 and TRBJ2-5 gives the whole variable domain GAGVSQTPSNKVTEKGKYVELRCDPISGHTALYWYRQSLGQGPEFLIYFQGTGAADDSGLPNDRFFAVRPEGSVSTLKIQRTERGDSAVYLCASSLRGQETQYFGPGTRLLVL.